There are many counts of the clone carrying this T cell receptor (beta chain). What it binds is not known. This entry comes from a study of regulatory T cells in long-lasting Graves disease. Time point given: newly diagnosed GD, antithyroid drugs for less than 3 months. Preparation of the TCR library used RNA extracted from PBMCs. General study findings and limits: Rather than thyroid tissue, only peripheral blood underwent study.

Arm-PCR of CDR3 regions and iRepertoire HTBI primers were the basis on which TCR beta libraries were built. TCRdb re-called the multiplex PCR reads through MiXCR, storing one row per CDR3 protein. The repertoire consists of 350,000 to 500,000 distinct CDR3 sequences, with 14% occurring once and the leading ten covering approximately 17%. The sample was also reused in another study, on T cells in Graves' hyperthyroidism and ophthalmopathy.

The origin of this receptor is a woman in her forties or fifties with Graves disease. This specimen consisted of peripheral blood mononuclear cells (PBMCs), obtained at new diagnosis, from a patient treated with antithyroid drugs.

The CDR3 sequence: CSALAGSSYEQYF. CDR3 bases: TGCAGTGCATTAGCGGGATCCTCCTACGAGCAGTACTTC. The chain employs TRBV20-1 and TRBJ2-7, with 8 bases matching TRBD2. Germline CDR1 reads DFQATT; CDR2 reads SNEGSKA (reference sequence). CDR3 length equals 13 residues. The J segment lost 0 bases and the V segment lost 6 bases, leaving 4 bases of the junction unmatched.